A single T cell receptor beta chain is shown here with its context. Antigen: not known. This sample was taken from a study of cytomegalovirus exposure and HLA in healthy donors. Study results and limitations: Rare TCR sequences predominated, though certain public TCRs were found in many donors. The classifier reportedly diagnosed cytomegalovirus status with high specificity and sensitivity. Altogether, some 160 TCR beta chains were recorded as cytomegalovirus-associated.

Germline V CDR1 and CDR2: SQVTM, ANQGSEA. The CDR3 is 14 residues long. The V gene end was trimmed by 3 bases and the J gene end by 3 bases; junction bases not matched to a gene: 7. The validation cohort, a group of around 120 subjects, included the donors and was separate from the approximately 660-subject first cohort. The repertoire was sequenced with immunoSEQ multiplex PCR; TCRdb's copy has only in-frame clones and lacks some. Of about 240,000 clones in the sample, approximately 83% are singletons; the top ten hold roughly 1.2%. Sequencing was performed on PBMCs. The V gene is TRBV29-1, the J gene TRBJ2-7; 8 bases agree with TRBD1. The receptor was isolated from a woman aged 25 to 39 in good health and CMV-seropositive. CDR3 amino acids: CSVDLTGDDYEQYF. CDR3 bases: TGCAGCGTTGATTTGACAGGGGATGACTACGAGCAGTACTTC.